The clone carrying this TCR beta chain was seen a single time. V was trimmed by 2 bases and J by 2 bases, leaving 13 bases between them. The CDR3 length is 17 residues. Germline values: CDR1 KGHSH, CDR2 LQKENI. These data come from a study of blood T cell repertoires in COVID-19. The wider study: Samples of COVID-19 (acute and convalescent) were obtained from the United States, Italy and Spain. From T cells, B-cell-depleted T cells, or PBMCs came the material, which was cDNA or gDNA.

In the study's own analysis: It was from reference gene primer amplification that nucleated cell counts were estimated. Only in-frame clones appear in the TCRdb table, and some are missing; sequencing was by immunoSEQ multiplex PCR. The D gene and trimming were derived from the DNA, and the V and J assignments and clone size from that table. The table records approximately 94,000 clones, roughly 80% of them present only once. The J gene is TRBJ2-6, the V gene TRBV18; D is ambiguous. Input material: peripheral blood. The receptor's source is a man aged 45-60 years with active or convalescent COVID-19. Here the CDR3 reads CASSPARPSAGANVLTF. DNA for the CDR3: TGTGCCAGCTCACCAGCCAGGCCCTCGGCTGGGGCCAACGTCCTGACTTTC.